There are a few counts of the clone carrying this TCR beta chain. Its cognate antigen is unknown. Unique molecular identifiers were affixed to single, distinct cDNA molecules. One entry per CDR3 protein results from TCRdb running MiXCR on the 5' RACE reads. In the table there are 75,000 to 90,000 distinct CDR3 sequences, about 13% of which are singletons. The data belong to a study of early T cells in non-severe SARS-CoV-2 infection. The wider study: Unsorted whole blood bulk RNA was sequenced, with unpaired chains. Study-wide results and limits: Private and CD4 specificities were missed by VDJdb matching, skewed to anti-spike CD8.

The germline V and J ends were trimmed by 2 bases and 0 bases, with 8 bases remaining between them. The CDR3 runs 14 residues. The germline V gene encodes CDR1 SQVTM and CDR2 ANQGSEA. The source of this sequence is an adult who was a healthcare worker with PCR-confirmed SARS-CoV-2 infection or an uninfected control (not recorded which). The rearrangement joins TRBV29-1 to TRBJ2-1; D is unresolved. Sequenced material: whole blood. DNA of the CDR3: TGCAGCGTTGAACCTGGTAGCTCCTACAATGAGCAGTTCTTC. Protein sequence: CSVEPGSSYNEQFF.